One and the same sample provided the 8 T cell receptor beta chains below, sequenced in a study of cytotoxic CD8 clonotypes in ibrutinib-treated CLL. The data were produced by immunoSEQ multiplex PCR, yet TCRdb's version contains in-frame clones alone and is incomplete. The table has about 130,000 clones, around four fifths seen once; the top ten hold 3% to 4%. The sequencing here drew on PBMCs, taken after 24 months of ibrutinib treatment. The source is a human donor with chronic lymphocytic leukemia.

The rearrangement uses TRBV7-8 and TRBJ2-7, with 7 positions matching TRBD1. Germline lookup yields CDR1 SGHVS and CDR2 FQNEAQ. Trimming removed 1 base from V and 6 bases from J; junction bases left unmatched: 9. The CDR3 extends over 15 amino acids. The CDR3 sequence: CASSLGLRDSGEQYF. The CDR3 DNA is TGTGCCAGCAGCTTAGGGCTCCGGGACAGCGGCGAGCAGTACTTC.

The V and J genes are TRBV6-5 and TRBJ2-7; no definite D call. Trimming took off 5 bases at V and 2 bases at J, with 7 bases between the two ends. CDR3 length: 12 amino acids. The germline CDR1 and CDR2 sequences are MNHEY and SVGAGI. CDR3 region: CASSLTAYEQYF. CDR3 DNA sequence: TGTGCCAGCAGTCTAACTGCCTACGAGCAGTACTTC.

CDR3 nucleotides: TGTGCCTGGAGGGGCGTCGCCTACGAGCAGTACTTC. This gives the protein CAWRGVAYEQYF. The genes are TRBV30 and TRBJ2-7, with D unclear. This CDR3 has 12 residues. V dropped 3 bases and J dropped 2 bases, with 8 bases sitting between them. The germline CDR1 and CDR2 sequences are GTSNPN and SVGIG (reference sequence).

V and J are TRBV4-2 and TRBJ2-3; 8 bases map to TRBD2. V lost 1 base, J lost 1 base, and 10 bases stayed unmatched. The CDR3 contains 18 residues. Looked up from germline, CDR1 is LGHNA and CDR2 is YNFKEQ. The CDR3 DNA sequence: TGTGCCAGCAGCCAAGTTGGCCAGCGGGGGTCTCGCACAGATACGCAGTATTTT. Translating gives CASSQVGQRGSRTDTQYF.

In its sample, this clone was seen once. This chain joins TRBV4-1 and TRBJ2-2, with TRBD2 identical over 10 bases. CDR1 MGHRA and CDR2 YSYEKL come from the germline V gene. The CDR3 covers 19 residues. J was trimmed by 2 bases and V by 5 bases; bases with no gene match: 14. The CDR3 DNA follows: TGCGCCAGCAGCGGAAGGGTGGTCAGCGGGGGGGGCAACACCGGGGAGCTGTTTTTT. Its translation: CASSGRVVSGGGNTGELFF.

This clone has just a few counts. Here the CDR3 DNA reads TGTGCCAGCAGCGGGACAGGTTACGAGCAGTACTTC. It specifies CASSGTGYEQYF. The chain couples TRBV9 to TRBJ2-7; TRBD1 agrees at 7 bases. Germline values: CDR1 SGDLS, CDR2 YYNGEE. The CDR3 is made up of 12 amino acids. After removal of 3 bases from V and 4 bases from J, the junction contained 1 base not matched to a gene.

The rearrangement uses TRBV6-4 and TRBJ2-3, with D perhaps TRBD1 or TRBD2 (6 bases each). Trimming cost V 5 bases and J 3 bases, with 15 bases left between them. CDR1 MRHNA and CDR2 SNTAGT come from the germline V gene. The CDR3 length is 15 residues. The CDR3 reads CASSPEQGGTDTQYF. CDR3 bases: TGTGCCAGCAGTCCAGAACAGGGAGGAACAGATACGCAGTATTTT.

The V and J genes are TRBV6-1 and TRBJ1-5; D remains unclear. The CDR3 spans 14 residues. Per germline, CDR1 MNHNS and CDR2 SASEGT. V lost 4 bases and J lost 2, with 9 bases in between. The CDR3 sequence is CASSASRGNQPQHF. In nucleotides, the CDR3 is TGTGCCAGCAGTGCTTCCAGAGGCAATCAGCCCCAGCATTTT.